The 24 T cell receptor beta chains presented below share a single source sample, sequenced in a study of blood T cell repertoires in COVID-19. Here immunoSEQ multiplex PCR was the method, and the copy in TCRdb shows in-frame clones only, minus some. Of roughly 120,000 clones in the sample, roughly 84% were seen once. The sample taken for sequencing was peripheral blood. The receptors stem from a woman in her thirties or forties with acute or convalescent COVID-19.

The chain couples TRBV4-1 to TRBJ1-5; a possible D gene is TRBD1 (6 bases). CDR1 is MGHRA, CDR2 YSYEKL, per germline. Trimming pared 4 bases from V and 0 bases from J, leaving 7 bases between. The CDR3 runs to 14 residues. CDR3 DNA sequence: TGCGCCAGCAGCCTACAGGGTAGCAATCAGCCCCAGCATTTT. It encodes CASSLQGSNQPQHF.

The chain carries TRBV18 and TRBJ1-3, with unresolved D. The CDR3 runs 13 residues. CDR1 KGHSH and CDR2 LQKENI come from the germline V gene. The V gene lost 3 bases and the J gene lost 2 bases, with 5 bases spanning the gap. The CDR3 region is CASSPGPGNTIYF. CDR3 DNA sequence: TGTGCCAGCTCACCTGGGCCTGGAAACACCATATATTTT.

The J gene is TRBJ2-1, the V gene TRBV2, with 8 positions matching TRBD2. Germline V gene sequence: CDR1 SNHLY, CDR2 FYNNEI. This CDR3 spans 12 amino acids. V lost 9 bases and J lost 9; bases outside the gene matches: 7. CDR3 nucleotide sequence: TGTGCCAGAGAGGAGCGGGGGAGTGAGCAGTTCTTC. Translation gives CAREERGSEQFF.

The gene calls are TRBV9 and TRBJ2-1; D not resolved. The CDR3 contains 12 residues. Germline V gene data show CDR1 as SGDLS and CDR2 as YYNGEE. The V end was cut by 2 bases, the J end by 7 bases, with 7 bases between. CDR3 residues: CASSVQVNEQFF. CDR3 nucleotides: TGTGCCAGCAGCGTCCAGGTAAATGAGCAGTTCTTC. The full variable domain, with the rest looked up from reference TRBV9 and TRBJ2-1, is DSGVTQTPKHLITATGQRVTLRCSPRSGDLSVYWYQQSLDQGLQFLIQYYNGEERAKGNILERFSAQQFPDLHSELNLSSLELGDSALYFCASSVQVNEQFFGPGTRLTVL.

The chain carries TRBV7-9 and TRBJ1-1; D call uncertain. The CDR3 is made up of 14 amino acids. The V and J ends lost 6 bases and 6 bases respectively, with 17 bases between them. The V gene's germline CDR1 is SEHNR and CDR2 FQNEAQ (reference sequence). CDR3 DNA: TGTGCCAGCAGGGCCTCTGAGATGCGGCCTGAAGCTTTCTTT. Residues: CASRASEMRPEAFF.

The chain uses TRBV7-2 and TRBJ1-3; TRBD1 matches at 9 bases. The CDR3 contains 18 residues. Unmatched junction bases numbered 10, after V lost 0 bases and J lost 4 bases. The germline V gene encodes CDR1 SGHTA and CDR2 FQGNSA. The CDR3 DNA follows: TGTGCCAGCAGCTTAGCGAGGACAGGGGCGGCCCAAGGAAACACCATATATTTT. This encodes CASSLARTGAAQGNTIYF.

This chain uses TRBV7-9 with TRBJ2-4, with D tentatively TRBD1 (5 bases). The V and J ends lost 3 bases and 8 bases respectively, with 20 bases between them. CDR3 size: 16 residues. Per germline, CDR1 SEHNR and CDR2 FQNEAQ (reference sequence). DNA for the CDR3: TGTGCCAGCAGCTTTCAGGGCCTTTCTAATGTGGACATTCAGTACTTC. Translated, it gives CASSFQGLSNVDIQYF.

The chain links TRBV7-2 to TRBJ1-2; D perhaps matches TRBD1 (5 bases). This CDR3 region has 15 residues. Deletions cut 1 base from V and 4 bases from J, with 13 bases between. Germline CDR1 reads SGHTA; CDR2 reads FQGNSA. The chain's CDR3 is CASSLVGGARYGYTF. For the CDR3, the DNA is TGTGCCAGCAGCTTAGTAGGAGGGGCGCGCTATGGCTACACCTTC.

The V and J genes are TRBV19 and TRBJ1-1, with D unclear. Germline V gives CDR1 LNHDA, CDR2 SQIVND (reference sequence). Trimming stripped 5 bases from V and 1 base from J, with 11 bases between. The length of the CDR3 is 14 residues. CDR3 sequence reads: CASSFMGPNTEAFF. In DNA, the CDR3 is TGTGCCAGTAGTTTCATGGGCCCGAACACTGAAGCTTTCTTT.

The chain recombines TRBV7-2 with TRBJ2-3, with 8 positions matching TRBD2. Germline V lookup: CDR1 SGHTA, CDR2 FQGNSA. V lost 0 bases and J lost 5; bases outside the gene matches: 10. The CDR3 contains 17 residues. CDR3 coding DNA: TGTGCCAGCAGCTTAGCCCGCGCGGGGGGTGCTGGAGATACGCAGTATTTT. Its translation is CASSLARAGGAGDTQYF.

The rearrangement links TRBV6-2 or TRBV6-3 to TRBJ2-1; TRBD2 aligns across 12 bases. CDR3 length equals 17 residues. Germline lookup yields CDR1 MNHEY and CDR2 SVGEGT. Trimming removed 4 bases from V and 7 bases from J; junction bases left unmatched: 11. For the CDR3, the DNA is TGTGCCAGCAGTTTCGCTCTAGCGGGGGGGCCCCGGAATGAGCAGTTCTTC. It translates to CASSFALAGGPRNEQFF.

This rearrangement joins TRBV7-2 to TRBJ2-3; unclear D gene. The CDR3 is 15 residues long. Trimming removed 5 bases at V and 4 bases at J, with 16 bases between. From germline, CDR1 is SGHTA and CDR2 FQGNSA. CDR3 bases: TGTGCCAGCAGCCGTACTACGAACCCTGCAGATACGCAGTATTTT. Translated: CASSRTTNPADTQYF.

The V gene is TRBV4-1, the J gene TRBJ2-7; maybe TRBD2 (5 bases). The CDR3 totals 16 residues. V gave up 0 bases and J gave up 3 bases, with 15 bases separating them. The germline gives CDR1 MGHRA, CDR2 YSYEKL. CDR3 nucleotide sequence: TGCGCCAGCAGCCAAGATGCAGACTATTATTACTACGAGCAGTACTTC. Its protein product is CASSQDADYYYYEQYF.

V usage is TRBV7-2 and J usage is TRBJ2-7; a possible D gene is TRBD1 (6 bases). V dropped 5 bases and J dropped 0 bases, with 11 bases sitting between them. The CDR3 is 14 amino acids. Germline CDR1 reads SGHTA; CDR2 reads FQGNSA. CDR3 sequence (DNA): TGTGCCAGCAGCACACAGACAGGCTCCTACGAGCAGTACTTC. Translating gives CASSTQTGSYEQYF.

The chain couples TRBV19 to TRBJ2-2; tentatively, D is TRBD1 (5 bases). CDR1 is LNHDA and CDR2 is SQIVND in the germline V gene (reference sequence). With 6 bases removed from V and 6 bases from J, the gap between germline ends came to 26 bases. The CDR3 has 18 amino acids. CDR3 in amino acids: CASSQYYRSGSGSGELFF. The CDR3 DNA reads as TGTGCCAGTAGCCAGTATTACCGATCAGGGTCAGGGTCCGGGGAGCTGTTTTTT.

This sequence joins TRBV19 and TRBJ2-6; 8 bases fit TRBD2. The germline V gene has CDR1 LNHDA and CDR2 SQIVND (reference sequence). J was trimmed by 0 bases and V by 10 bases; bases with no gene match: 11. CDR3 length: 17 residues. DNA for the CDR3: TGTGCCACCCGGGGGGGGCGGGGGGCCTCTGGGGCCAACGTCCTGACTTTC. Its translation is CATRGGRGASGANVLTF. Combining the CDR3 with reference TRBV19 and TRBJ2-6 gives the whole variable domain DGGITQSPKYLFRKEGQNVTLSCEQNLNHDAMYWYRQDPGQGLRLIYYSQIVNDFQKGDIAEGYSVSREKKESFPLTVTSAQKNPTAFYLCATRGGRGASGANVLTFGAGSRLTVL.

The J gene is TRBJ1-2, the V gene TRBV9; TRBD1 aligns across 12 bases. The germline gives CDR1 SGDLS, CDR2 YYNGEE. The V segment lost 3 bases and the J segment 4 bases; nucleotides outside the gene matches: 7. The length of the CDR3 is 16 residues. CDR3 DNA sequence: TGTGCCAGCAGCGATGGGGACAGGGGGCCTGCCTATGGCTACACCTTC. This gives the protein CASSDGDRGPAYGYTF.

The CDR3 DNA sequence: TGTGCCAGCAGCCCTAGGGGAGGAGGACTCTCCTATAATTCACCCCTCCACTTT. Residues: CASSPRGGGLSYNSPLHF. The rearrangement joins TRBV27 to TRBJ1-6; a weak D match, TRBD1 (5 bases). V was trimmed by 6 bases and J by 0 bases, leaving 18 bases between them. Germline V gene data show CDR1 as MNHEY and CDR2 as SMNVEV (reference sequence). This CDR3 spans 18 amino acids.

The V call is TRBV5-4, the J call TRBJ1-4; D is perhaps TRBD1 (5 bases). The germline CDR1 and CDR2 sequences are SGHNT and YYREEE (reference sequence). Trimming removed 2 bases at V and 2 bases at J, with 10 bases between. This CDR3 is 15 amino acids long. For the CDR3, the DNA is TGTGCCAGCAGCTTAGGAGGGGTCACTAATGAAAAACTGTTTTTT. Protein sequence: CASSLGGVTNEKLFF.

V gene TRBV6-6 combines with J gene TRBJ2-2; D is possibly TRBD1 (5 bases). The V and J ends lost 10 bases and 1 base respectively, with 16 bases between them. The CDR3 has 15 residues. Germline CDR1 is MNHNY and CDR2 is SVGAGI (reference sequence). The CDR3 spells CATSQGRVNTGELFF. The CDR3 DNA reads as TGTGCCACCTCGCAGGGAAGAGTGAACACCGGGGAGCTGTTTTTT.

There are a few counts of this clone. The chain links TRBV5-1 to TRBJ2-2, with 8 bases aligning to TRBD1. The CDR3 extends over 17 amino acids. Trimming cost V 0 bases and J 3 bases; bases outside gene matches: 7. Looked up from germline, CDR1 is SGHRS and CDR2 is YFSETQ. In DNA, the CDR3 is TGCGCCAGCAGCTTGGCTAGCCGGGACAGGTACACCGGGGAGCTGTTTTTT. This sequence encodes CASSLASRDRYTGELFF.

The V gene is TRBV7-9, the J gene TRBJ2-7; D unclear. CDR1 and CDR2 (germline): SEHNR, FQNEAQ (reference sequence). The CDR3 covers 12 residues. V was shortened by 5 bases and J by 3 bases, with 8 bases between the two germline ends. The DNA of the CDR3 is TGTGCCAGCAGCCCTTCCGGCTACGAGCAGTACTTC. Protein: CASSPSGYEQYF.

The chain links TRBV5-4 to TRBJ2-3; D may be TRBD2 (7 bases). V lost 4 bases, J lost 1 base, and 16 bases lay in between. This CDR3 spans 16 amino acids. Germline CDR1 is SGHNT and CDR2 is YYREEE (reference sequence). The CDR3 DNA follows: TGTGCCAGCAGCCCGGGGTCGGGGGGCGGCACAGATACGCAGTATTTT. It codes for CASSPGSGGGTDTQYF.

The rearrangement links TRBV5-1 to TRBJ2-1; no clear D gene. The germline V gene encodes CDR1 SGHRS and CDR2 YFSETQ. CDR3 length: 14 residues. Trimming took 0 bases from V and 4 from J, leaving 8 bases between them. Here the CDR3 reads CASSLGDTYNEQFF. The DNA for the CDR3 is TGCGCCAGCAGCTTGGGCGACACATACAATGAGCAGTTCTTC.